This TCR beta chain was recorded in a study of T cell clusters in autoimmune cytopenias. The CDR3 runs to 15 residues. Germline CDR1 and CDR2: SGHTA and FQGNSA. According to its frequency, this clonotype is medium-sized. TRB was amplified from approximately 230 ng of peripheral blood genomic DNA per sample. Multiplex touch-down PCR amplified TRB using TRB-A and TRB-B pools in one tube. TCRdb re-called the multiplex PCR reads and gives one entry per CDR3 protein, without DNA. This sample's table reports fewer than 3,000 distinct CDR3 sequences. The data were also submitted as part of a second study, on T cell repertoires in aging, cancer and after chemotherapy. From that second work: Over several months to years, re-sampled healthy donor repertoires clearly shared clones. These repertoire data do not allow conclusions about immunological memory after chemotherapy.

Sequenced sample: peripheral blood. This chain connects TRBV7-2 to TRBJ2-1. This TCR came from a human donor in good health. The CDR3: CASSPPGARYNEQFF.